These 32 T cell receptor beta chains were all obtained from the same sample, sequenced in a study of immune evolution from preneoplasia to lung adenocarcinoma. Assay used: immunoSEQ multiplex PCR; TCRdb lists only in-frame clones, some missing. Of 7,000 or so clones listed, approximately 79% are singletons. Sequencing was performed on FFPE adjacent normal lung tissue. The receptors derive from a person aged 70 to 85 with lung adenocarcinoma.

The rearrangement uses TRBV4-1 and TRBJ1-1; tentative D call: TRBD1 (6 bases). With 3 bases removed from V and 4 bases from J, the gap between germline ends came to 12 bases. This CDR3 has 14 residues. Germline CDR1 and CDR2: MGHRA and YSYEKL. CDR3 protein: CASSHTGYGTEAFF. For the CDR3, the DNA is TGCGCCAGCAGCCACACAGGGTATGGCACTGAAGCTTTCTTT.

V usage is TRBV19 and J usage is TRBJ2-3, with 11 bases aligning to TRBD2. With 1 base clipped from V and 6 bases from J, the junction kept 6 bases outside the gene matches. The germline CDR1 and CDR2 sequences are LNHDA and SQIVND (reference sequence). This CDR3 is built from 16 residues. The CDR3 reads CASSIGSGGAGDTQYF. For the CDR3, the DNA is TGTGCCAGTAGTATAGGTAGCGGGGGGGCTGGGGATACGCAGTATTTT.

The CDR3 reads CASSVGQGPRGGYTF. The CDR3 coding sequence is TGTGCCAGCAGCGTGGGACAGGGGCCGCGCGGGGGCTACACCTTC. This chain links TRBV9 with TRBJ1-2; the match to TRBD1 covers 10 bases. V dropped 2 bases and J dropped 8; count of bases not matched to a gene: 9. This CDR3 has 15 amino acids. Germline lookup yields CDR1 SGDLS and CDR2 YYNGEE.

Here the CDR3 reads CASSTRLFSYNEQFF. The CDR3 DNA follows: TGTGCCAGCAGTACACGACTCTTTTCCTACAATGAGCAGTTCTTC. The chain combines TRBV28 with TRBJ2-1; no reliable D call. Looked up from germline, CDR1 is MDHEN and CDR2 is SYDVKM. Trimming cost V 5 bases and J 1 base, with 12 bases left between them. The CDR3 contains 15 residues.

This clone was seen once. The chain has TRBV7-8 and TRBJ2-1, with D possibly TRBD2 on 6 matching bases. V lost 1 base and J 4 bases, leaving 8 bases between the germline ends. This CDR3 contains 14 residues. CDR1 and CDR2 from the germline V gene are SGHVS and FQNEAQ. DNA of the CDR3: TGTGCCAGCAGCTTAGGCGGGGATTACAATGAGCAGTTCTTC. Translating gives CASSLGGDYNEQFF.

The chain is built from TRBV7-9 and TRBJ1-1, with 10 positions matching TRBD1. CDR3 length: 13 amino acids. Germline V lookup: CDR1 SEHNR, CDR2 FQNEAQ (reference sequence). The V segment lost 5 bases and the J segment 11 bases; nucleotides outside the gene matches: 8. The CDR3 loop reads CASSPGTGAVAFF. CDR3 nucleotide sequence: TGTGCCAGCAGCCCCGGGACAGGGGCTGTGGCTTTCTTT.

This clone was recorded once. The CDR3 protein is CASSVGGRARGYTF. CDR3 bases: TGTGCCAGCAGCGTCGGGGGCAGGGCACGAGGCTACACCTTC. The chain links TRBV7-9 to TRBJ1-2; possibly TRBD1 for D (6 bases). Trimming removed 5 bases from V and 8 bases from J, with 18 bases in between. CDR3 length equals 14 residues. Germline values: CDR1 SEHNR, CDR2 FQNEAQ (reference sequence).

This rearrangement joins TRBV2 to TRBJ1-5; TRBD1 matches at 8 bases. The trim removed 4 bases at V and 4 bases at J, leaving 3 bases unmatched. Per germline, CDR1 SNHLY and CDR2 FYNNEI. CDR3 length: 14 residues. This CDR3 reads CASSGGQDNQPQHF. The CDR3 DNA sequence: TGTGCCAGCAGTGGGGGACAGGATAATCAGCCCCAGCATTTT. The full variable domain, completed using reference TRBV2 and TRBJ1-5, is EPEVTQTPSHQVTQMGQEVILRCVPISNHLYFYWYRQILGQKVEFLVSFYNNEISEKSEIFDDQFSVERPDGSNFTLKIRSTKLEDSAMYFCASSGGQDNQPQHFGDGTRLSIL.

This clone was detected only a few times. This rearrangement joins TRBV9 to TRBJ2-1, with 8 bases identical to TRBD2. Trimming at V came to 3 bases and at J to 5 bases, leaving 10 bases not matched to a gene. CDR3 length: 16 amino acids. Germline CDR1 SGDLS, CDR2 YYNGEE. CDR3 protein: CASSARPGTRHNEQFF. The CDR3, as DNA: TGTGCCAGCAGCGCGAGGCCCGGGACTAGACACAATGAGCAGTTCTTC. The full variable domain, its missing parts supplied by reference TRBV9 and TRBJ2-1, is DSGVTQTPKHLITATGQRVTLRCSPRSGDLSVYWYQQSLDQGLQFLIQYYNGEERAKGNILERFSAQQFPDLHSELNLSSLELGDSALYFCASSARPGTRHNEQFFGPGTRLTVL.

The chain recombines TRBV4-2 with TRBJ1-1; 11 bases match TRBD1. The length of the CDR3 is 16 residues. The germline CDR1 and CDR2 sequences are LGHNA and YNFKEQ. V dropped 0 bases and J dropped 2; count of bases not matched to a gene: 2. The CDR3 sequence is CASSQEGTGGNTEAFF. The CDR3 DNA follows: TGTGCCAGCAGCCAAGAAGGGACAGGGGGAAACACTGAAGCTTTCTTT.

The rearrangement uses TRBV29-1 and TRBJ1-1; 8 bases are shared with TRBD1. This CDR3 comprises 14 residues. Trimming at V came to 4 bases and at J to 0 bases, leaving 4 bases not matched to a gene. Germline V gene data show CDR1 as SQVTM and CDR2 as ANQGSEA. The CDR3 loop reads CSVGGQGLNTEAFF. CDR3 coding DNA: TGCAGCGTTGGCGGACAGGGTTTGAACACTGAAGCTTTCTTT. Complete variable domain (other parts from reference TRBV29-1 and TRBJ1-1): SAVISQKPSRDICQRGTSLTIQCQVDSQVTMMFWYRQQPGQSLTLIATANQGSEATYESGFVIDKFPISRPNLTFSTLTVSNMSPEDSSIYLCSVGGQGLNTEAFFGQGTRLTVV.

The chain couples TRBV30 to TRBJ2-1; D is perhaps TRBD1 or TRBD2 (5 bases each). CDR1 GTSNPN and CDR2 SVGIG come from the germline V gene (reference sequence). The CDR3 is made up of 16 amino acids. The V end lost 4 bases, the J end lost 0 bases, and 16 bases lay between the germline ends. The CDR3 DNA sequence: TGTGCCTGGATCCTGGGGCCGGGGAGCTCCTACAATGAGCAGTTCTTC. Amino acid sequence: CAWILGPGSSYNEQFF.

The chain combines TRBV7-2 with TRBJ2-2, with 7 positions matching TRBD2. In germline, CDR1 is SGHTA, CDR2 FQGNSA. The CDR3 sequence is 15 residues long. V lost 5 bases to trimming and J lost 2 bases; unmatched junction nucleotides: 5. The CDR3 loop reads CASSPAGTNTGELFF. The CDR3 DNA reads TGTGCCAGCAGCCCAGCGGGGACCAACACCGGGGAGCTGTTTTTT.

This rearrangement joins TRBV14 to TRBJ1-2, with TRBD1 matching over 10 bases. Trimming at V came to 3 bases and at J to 5 bases, leaving 6 bases not matched to a gene. The CDR3 is 15 residues long. Germline CDR1 is SGHDN and CDR2 is FVKESK. DNA for the CDR3: TGTGCCAGCAGCCACGAGGGACAGGGGATATATGGCTACACCTTC. Protein product: CASSHEGQGIYGYTF.

The V call is TRBV15, the J call TRBJ1-5; D call uncertain. V was cut by 9 bases and J by 9 bases, with 15 bases left in between. Looked up from germline, CDR1 is LNHNV and CDR2 is YYDKDF (reference sequence). The CDR3 runs to 12 residues. The CDR3, as DNA: TGTGCCACTACGGACGGGCTGGGGCCCCAGCATTTT. As protein: CATTDGLGPQHF. Full variable domain (remainder filled in from reference TRBV15 and TRBJ1-5): DAMVIQNPRYQVTQFGKPVTLSCSQTLNHNVMYWYQQKSSQAPKLLFHYYDKDFNNEADTPDNFQSRRPNTSFCFLDIRSPGLGDTAMYLCATTDGLGPQHFGDGTRLSIL.

The rearrangement links TRBV15 to TRBJ2-1; no firm D call. The CDR3 has 12 amino acids. Germline-derived CDR1 and CDR2 are LNHNV and YYDKDF (reference sequence). Trimming shortened V by 1 base and J by 9 bases, and 7 bases separated the two germline ends. CDR3 loop: CATSRVPTEQFF. The CDR3 nucleotides read TGTGCCACCAGCAGAGTACCTACTGAGCAGTTCTTC.

The rearrangement uses TRBV6-6 and TRBJ1-1; D perhaps matches TRBD1 (6 bases). V was clipped by 6 bases and J by 3 bases, with 14 bases between them. The CDR3 contains 14 residues. From germline, CDR1 is MNHNY and CDR2 SVGAGI (reference sequence). The DNA for the CDR3 is TGTGCCAGCAGACATACAGGGTTAGACACTGAAGCTTTCTTT. The encoded protein is CASRHTGLDTEAFF.

The J gene is TRBJ1-2, the V gene TRBV5-1; the match to TRBD1 covers 10 bases. This CDR3 has 15 amino acids. Trimming at V came to 4 bases and at J to 4 bases, leaving 7 bases not matched to a gene. Germline loops: CDR1 SGHRS, CDR2 YFSETQ. Here the CDR3 reads CASSDRDRGVYGYTF. CDR3 nucleotides: TGCGCCAGCAGCGACCGGGACAGGGGCGTCTATGGCTACACCTTC.

This clone has only a few counts. The J gene is TRBJ2-2, the V gene TRBV6-1, with D perhaps matching TRBD2 (5 bases). V lost 2 bases to trimming and J lost 3 bases, with 22 bases between them. CDR1 MNHNS and CDR2 SASEGT come from the germline V gene. The CDR3 loop spans 19 amino acids. The CDR3 is CASSEYDAGPGSYTGELFF. The DNA for the CDR3 is TGTGCCAGCAGTGAATATGATGCCGGTCCGGGGTCGTACACCGGGGAGCTGTTTTTT.

This clone was seen a handful of times. The chain employs TRBV28 and TRBJ2-3; D gene uncertain. Germline CDR1 and CDR2: MDHEN and SYDVKM. The CDR3 loop spans 12 amino acids. The germline V and J ends were trimmed by 9 bases and 4 bases, with 11 bases remaining between them. This CDR3 is CASNGQADTQYF. The DNA for the CDR3 is TGTGCCAGTAATGGGCAGGCAGATACGCAGTATTTT.

The chain uses TRBV14 and TRBJ1-1; D is undetermined. CDR1 and CDR2 from the germline V gene are SGHDN and FVKESK. V dropped 4 bases and J dropped 11 bases, with 20 bases sitting between them. The CDR3 length is 14 residues. CDR3 coding DNA: TGTGCCAGCAGCCGAGCCTCGATGGTCTCCATGGCTTTCTTT. This translates into CASSRASMVSMAFF.

On this clone itself: Other DNA sequences from this sample encode an identical CDR3 as well. The J gene is TRBJ1-4, the V gene TRBV2, with 9 bases lining up with TRBD1. CDR1 is SNHLY, CDR2 FYNNEI, per germline. This CDR3 region has 15 residues. The J segment lost 3 bases and the V segment lost 6 bases, leaving 5 bases of the junction unmatched. The CDR3 sequence: CASRNRGQANEKLFF. The CDR3 nucleotides read TGTGCCAGCAGAAACAGGGGGCAGGCTAATGAAAAACTGTTTTTT.

V is TRBV29-1 and J is TRBJ2-3; TRBD1 aligns across 9 bases. The V gene end was trimmed by 0 bases and the J gene end by 2 bases; junction bases not matched to a gene: 3. This CDR3 spans 15 amino acids. CDR1 is SQVTM, CDR2 ANQGSEA, per germline. In DNA form, the CDR3 reads TGCAGCGTTGAAGAAACAGGGGGCATCACAGATACGCAGTATTTT. Encoded protein: CSVEETGGITDTQYF.

This clone was counted between two and nine times. This rearrangement joins TRBV4-1 to TRBJ2-2; TRBD2 matches at 10 bases. Germline-derived CDR1 and CDR2 are MGHRA and YSYEKL. CDR3 size: 19 residues. V lost 5 bases to trimming and J lost 0 bases; unmatched junction nucleotides: 12. The CDR3 sequence: CASSAKTSLAGSNTGELFF. In DNA form, the CDR3 reads TGCGCCAGCAGCGCCAAAACATCACTAGCGGGGTCGAACACCGGGGAGCTGTTTTTT.

The V call is TRBV5-1, the J call TRBJ2-2; 8 nucleotides align to TRBD2. V was clipped by 4 bases and J by 5 bases; unmatched bases: 13. The CDR3 is 17 amino acids. Germline CDR1 and CDR2: SGHRS and YFSETQ. The CDR3 coding sequence is TGCGCCAGCAGCCTCACCCCCACGCGGGGGGATACCGGGGAGCTGTTTTTT. This codes for CASSLTPTRGDTGELFF.

This sequence joins TRBV29-1 and TRBJ2-5, with D maybe TRBD2 (6 bases). Germline V CDR1 and CDR2: SQVTM, ANQGSEA. V was pared by 3 bases and J by 7 bases, with 12 bases between. This CDR3 comprises 12 residues. Here the CDR3 reads CSVERLDGTQYF. CDR3 nucleotides: TGCAGCGTTGAGAGACTAGATGGGACCCAGTACTTC.

The CDR3 is CASIPPGGGYNEQFF. The CDR3 DNA reads as TGTGCCAGCATCCCCCCCGGGGGCGGCTATAATGAGCAGTTCTTC. The chain is built from TRBV7-9 and TRBJ2-1; D is tentatively TRBD1 or TRBD2 (6 bases each). Germline CDR1 and CDR2: SEHNR and FQNEAQ (reference sequence). The V end lost 7 bases, the J end lost 7 bases, and 20 bases lay between the germline ends. This CDR3 spans 15 amino acids.

This sequence joins TRBV7-9 and TRBJ2-7; 8 nucleotides match TRBD1. This CDR3 has 14 residues. V was clipped by 4 bases and J by 5 bases; unmatched bases: 7. Germline lookup yields CDR1 SEHNR and CDR2 FQNEAQ (reference sequence). CDR3: CASSSRTGRDEQYF. The CDR3 region has the DNA TGTGCCAGCAGCTCACGGACAGGGCGGGACGAGCAGTACTTC.

The rearrangement uses TRBV15 and TRBJ1-2, with D possibly TRBD1 on 5 matching bases. V was trimmed by 8 bases and J by 2 bases, leaving 12 bases between them. Germline V gives CDR1 LNHNV, CDR2 YYDKDF (reference sequence). The CDR3 is 13 amino acids. The CDR3 sequence: CATWDGGNYGYTF. CDR3 nucleotide sequence: TGTGCCACCTGGGACGGCGGGAACTATGGCTACACCTTC.

V and J are TRBV6-1 and TRBJ1-1, with a tentative D call TRBD1 (5 bases). V was pared by 7 bases and J by 1 base, with 10 bases between. Germline V lookup: CDR1 MNHNS, CDR2 SASEGT. The CDR3 totals 13 residues. CDR3 sequence: CASKAGPNTEAFF. The CDR3 DNA reads as TGTGCCAGCAAGGCAGGGCCGAACACTGAAGCTTTCTTT.

The chain is built from TRBV4-2 and TRBJ1-4, with a possible D match to TRBD1 (6 bases). The V gene lost 4 bases and the J gene lost 0 bases, with 15 bases spanning the gap. This CDR3 region has 17 residues. CDR1 is LGHNA and CDR2 is YNFKEQ in the germline V gene. CDR3 sequence reads: CASSLSGATATNEKLFF. The CDR3 DNA follows: TGTGCCAGCAGCCTTTCAGGGGCGACTGCAACTAATGAAAAACTGTTTTTT.

The V gene is TRBV7-6, the J gene TRBJ1-1, with 7 positions matching TRBD1. Germline CDR1 SGHVS, CDR2 FNYEAQ. Trimming cost V 5 bases and J 3 bases; bases outside gene matches: 9. The CDR3 length is 15 residues. Here the CDR3 reads CASSRKTGADTEAFF. CDR3 nucleotides: TGTGCCAGCAGCCGGAAAACAGGGGCCGACACTGAAGCTTTCTTT.